This T cell receptor beta chain emerged from a study of blood T cell repertoires in COVID-19. Study details: The cDNA or gDNA used as material had been derived from T cells, B-cell-depleted T cells, or PBMCs.

In the original processing: Nucleated cell number was recorded as an estimate derived from reference gene primer amplification. TCRdb's copy holds only in-frame clones and misses some; the assay was immunoSEQ multiplex PCR. Clonal size and the V and J genes are those of that table, whereas D and trimming came from the DNA. The data hold roughly 84,000 clones, with about four fifths observed a single time. The CDR3 totals 17 residues. V lost 9 bases to trimming and J lost 0 bases; unmatched junction nucleotides: 8. CDR1 is MNHEY, CDR2 SMNVEV, per germline (reference sequence). The sequence derives from a woman in her 40s with active or convalescent COVID-19. Source material: peripheral blood. The genes are TRBV27 and TRBJ2-2, with 12 bases lining up with TRBD2. CDR3 sequence reads: CASRVLAGGTNTGELFF. The CDR3 coding sequence is TGTGCCAGTAGGGTCCTAGCGGGGGGGACGAACACCGGGGAGCTGTTTTTT.